Included here is one T cell receptor beta chain sequence, with context. Antigen specificity is unknown. The repertoire was sequenced with immunoSEQ multiplex PCR; TCRdb's copy has only in-frame clones and lacks some. The sample has roughly 140,000 clones; roughly 90% are singletons. The data stem from a study of T cell responses to AZD1222 COVID-19 vaccine. Findings of the study overall: Females made up more of the donors, who were largely white British, and clonal diversity may have come out too low.

The CDR3 runs to 16 residues. Germline CDR1 and CDR2: KGHDR and SFDVKD. V lost 4 bases to trimming and J lost 5 bases; unmatched junction nucleotides: 7. This TCR was recovered from an adult who received the AZD1222 COVID-19 vaccine. The chain couples TRBV24-1 to TRBJ2-3; 11 nucleotides agree with TRBD1. Sequenced material: peripheral blood, taken 28 days after the second AZD1222 dose. The CDR3 DNA sequence: TGTGCCACCAGTGACAGAGGACAGGGGGCAGGAGATACGCAGTATTTT. Protein sequence: CATSDRGQGAGDTQYF.